The rows below give T cell receptor beta chains drawn from one sample of a study of patients and donors after allogeneic stem cell transplantation. TCRdb reprocessed the RT-PCR reads via MiXCR and lists one record per CDR3 protein. The profile shows about 200,000 distinct CDR3 sequences, 41% of them singletons. Sequencing input: blood, either unsorted or a sorted T cell fraction (not recorded which). These receptors were taken from a human donor who was either an allogeneic HSCT recipient or a stem cell or donor lymphocyte infusion donor (not recorded which). It is not recorded whose cells these are; they may come from a transplant donor. CDR3s include the opening cysteine and the closing phenylalanine or tryptophan. The D gene is left open where the match is weak. A row's size may be missing; if present it is once, few, many or a size class.

v_call: TRBV7-9
clone_size: -
j_call: TRBJ2-1
d_call: -
cdr3_aa: CASSRILVEPWGNEQFF
cdr3_nt: TGTGCCAGCAGCCGTATTCTGGTAGAGCCTTGGGGAAATGAGCAGTTCTTC

v_call: TRBV6-5
clone_size: -
j_call: TRBJ2-1
d_call: -
cdr3_aa: CASSSEFLGLHEQFF
cdr3_nt: TGTGCCAGCAGTTCCGAGTTTCTAGGCTTGCATGAGCAGTTCTTC

v_call: TRBV20-1
clone_size: -
j_call: TRBJ2-1
d_call: TRBD2
cdr3_aa: CSASSIREGQNEQFF
cdr3_nt: TGCAGTGCTAGCTCTATACGGGAGGGTCAAAATGAGCAGTTCTTC

v_call: TRBV27
clone_size: -
j_call: TRBJ2-7
d_call: -
cdr3_aa: CASSFSLNYEQYF
cdr3_nt: TGTGCCAGCAGTTTTTCCCTAAACTACGAGCAGTACTTC

v_call: TRBV15
clone_size: many
j_call: TRBJ1-5
d_call: -
cdr3_aa: CATSRDGNQPQHF
cdr3_nt: TGTGCCACCAGCAGAGATGGGAATCAGCCCCAGCATTTT

v_call: TRBV27
clone_size: -
j_call: TRBJ2-5
d_call: TRBD2
cdr3_aa: CASSLLGLAGGETQYF
cdr3_nt: TGTGCCAGCAGTTTATTGGGTCTAGCGGGAGGAGAGACCCAGTACTTC

v_call: TRBV11-2
clone_size: -
j_call: TRBJ2-7
d_call: -
cdr3_aa: CASSSYGGRMSYEQYF
cdr3_nt: TGTGCCAGCAGCTCCTATGGGGGACGGATGTCCTACGAGCAGTACTTC

v_call: TRBV7-9
clone_size: -
j_call: TRBJ2-1
d_call: TRBD2
cdr3_aa: CASSPLGGRSTNEQFF
cdr3_nt: TGTGCCAGCAGCCCCTTGGGGGGGAGGAGTACGAATGAGCAGTTCTTC

v_call: TRBV11-2
clone_size: -
j_call: TRBJ1-1
d_call: TRBD1
cdr3_aa: CASSSHNRGTEAFF
cdr3_nt: TGTGCCAGCAGCTCCCACAACAGGGGCACTGAAGCTTTCTTT

v_call: TRBV15
clone_size: few
j_call: TRBJ1-4
d_call: -
cdr3_aa: CATSKQATNEKLFF
cdr3_nt: TGTGCCACCAGCAAACAGGCGACTAATGAAAAACTGTTTTTT

v_call: TRBV7-9
clone_size: once
j_call: TRBJ2-2
d_call: TRBD1
cdr3_aa: CASSGRDSSGELFF
cdr3_nt: TGTGCCAGCAGCGGCCGGGACAGCAGCGGGGAGCTGTTTTTT

v_call: TRBV7-9
clone_size: few
j_call: TRBJ1-1
d_call: TRBD1
cdr3_aa: CASSPRQGSEAFF
cdr3_nt: TGTGCCAGCAGCCCACGACAGGGGAGTGAAGCTTTCTTT

v_call: TRBV10-3
clone_size: -
j_call: TRBJ2-5
d_call: -
cdr3_aa: CAISASQGETQYF
cdr3_nt: TGTGCCATCAGTGCATCACAGGGAGAGACCCAGTACTTC

v_call: TRBV19
clone_size: few
j_call: TRBJ2-3
d_call: -
cdr3_aa: CASSTNRQSTDTQYF
cdr3_nt: TGTGCCAGTAGTACCAACCGACAGAGCACAGATACGCAGTATTTT

v_call: TRBV7-6
clone_size: -
j_call: TRBJ1-6
d_call: -
cdr3_aa: CASREAGTFSYNSPLHF
cdr3_nt: TGTGCCAGCCGAGAAGCAGGGACTTTCTCCTATAATTCACCCCTCCACTTT